The 31 T cell receptor beta chains given below trace back to one sample, sequenced in a study of cytomegalovirus exposure and HLA in healthy donors. Sequencing used immunoSEQ multiplex PCR; TCRdb keeps in-frame clones, though not all of them. The table shows about 130,000 clones, with approximately 95% occurring only once. Specimen: PBMCs. All receptors derive from a man between 18 and 35 years old in good health and CMV-seronegative.

The rearrangement uses TRBV5-6 and TRBJ1-5, with D possibly matching TRBD1 (5 bases). The CDR3 spans 12 residues. V was clipped by 4 bases and J by 7 bases, with 9 bases between them. Germline V lookup: CDR1 SGHDT, CDR2 YYEEEE. The CDR3 sequence is CASSDGGQPQHF. In DNA, the CDR3 is TGTGCCAGCAGCGACGGGGGGCAGCCCCAGCATTTT.

The chain combines TRBV28 with TRBJ2-2; no clear D. CDR1 and CDR2 from the germline V gene are MDHEN and SYDVKM. CDR3 length: 14 residues. V was trimmed by 7 bases and J by 3 bases, leaving 12 bases between them. The CDR3 protein is CASNFKLDTGELFF. The DNA of the CDR3 is TGTGCCAGCAATTTTAAGCTAGACACCGGGGAGCTGTTTTTT.

This clone occurred once. In DNA, the CDR3 is TGTGCCAGCAGTCCGCGGGGACAGGGGGGCTCCAATGAGCAGTTCTTC. This gives the protein CASSPRGQGGSNEQFF. The V gene is TRBV28, the J gene TRBJ2-1, with 11 bases that match TRBD1. The CDR3 has 16 residues. The germline V gene encodes CDR1 MDHEN and CDR2 SYDVKM. V lost 5 bases and J lost 6; bases outside the gene matches: 9.

The gene calls are TRBV27 and TRBJ2-7; 7 bases align to TRBD2. The CDR3 sequence is 15 residues long. The V gene's germline CDR1 is MNHEY and CDR2 SMNVEV (reference sequence). V lost 4 bases, J lost 1 base, and 7 bases stayed unmatched. The DNA of the CDR3 is TGTGCCAGCAGTTCGATGGGGGGGAGGTCCTACGAGCAGTACTTC. Translation: CASSSMGGRSYEQYF.

V is TRBV6-5 and J is TRBJ2-1; 12 bases fit TRBD2. The CDR3 sequence is 15 residues long. The germline V gene encodes CDR1 MNHEY and CDR2 SVGAGI. V shed 4 bases, J shed 8 bases, and the junction held 6 bases outside the gene matches. Here the CDR3 reads CASSWLAGGPDEQFF. CDR3 DNA: TGTGCCAGCAGTTGGCTAGCGGGAGGGCCCGATGAGCAGTTCTTC.

The genes are TRBV11-2 and TRBJ1-3; 9 nucleotides align to TRBD1. Losses at the gene ends were 5 bases for V and 4 bases for J; bases not matched to a gene: 18. The length of the CDR3 is 19 residues. Germline V gene data show CDR1 as SGHAT and CDR2 as FQNNGV. The CDR3 DNA sequence: TGTGCCAGCAGCCAGGGTCGGCGGACAGGGGTCCTATCGGGAAACACCATATATTTT. It codes for CASSQGRRTGVLSGNTIYF.

The V and J genes are TRBV11-2 and TRBJ1-2, with a possible D match to TRBD1 (6 bases). CDR3 length: 14 amino acids. The germline V and J ends were trimmed by 3 bases and 3 bases, with 11 bases remaining between them. The V gene's germline CDR1 is SGHAT and CDR2 FQNNGV. The CDR3 bases are TGTGCCAGCAGCTTGGGGACACCGCACTATGGCTACACCTTC. It codes for CASSLGTPHYGYTF.

The rearrangement links TRBV28 to TRBJ1-1; tentative D call: TRBD1 (6 bases). The V gene's germline CDR1 is MDHEN and CDR2 SYDVKM. V lost 5 bases, J lost 2 bases, and 9 bases lay in between. This CDR3 is built from 13 residues. The CDR3 loop is CASSPRGNTEAFF. In nucleotides, the CDR3 is TGTGCCAGCAGTCCCAGGGGTAACACTGAAGCTTTCTTT.

The gene calls are TRBV9 and TRBJ2-7; 8 positions match TRBD1. Germline V gene lookup returns CDR1 SGDLS and CDR2 YYNGEE. Trimming took 7 bases from V and 6 from J; bases not matched to a gene: 3. CDR3 length: 11 amino acids. The CDR3 region has the DNA TGTGCCAGCGGAACAGGGGGCGAGCAGTACTTC. It specifies CASGTGGEQYF.

The CDR3 sequence is CASRPRINTGELFF. CDR3 bases: TGTGCCAGTAGGCCCAGAATTAACACCGGGGAGCTGTTTTTT. The rearrangement uses TRBV19 and TRBJ2-2; no firm D call. Trimming shortened V by 6 bases and J by 2 bases, and 10 bases separated the two germline ends. Looked up from germline, CDR1 is LNHDA and CDR2 is SQIVND (reference sequence). This CDR3 is 14 amino acids long. Filled out from reference TRBV19 and TRBJ2-2, the complete variable domain reads DGGITQSPKYLFRKEGQNVTLSCEQNLNHDAMYWYRQDPGQGLRLIYYSQIVNDFQKGDIAEGYSVSREKKESFPLTVTSAQKNPTAFYLCASRPRINTGELFFGEGSRLTVL.

This clone was seen a single time. V gene TRBV7-9 combines with J gene TRBJ2-1, with 7 bases that match TRBD2. V lost 1 base and J lost 5; bases outside the gene matches: 5. Germline assignment: CDR1 SEHNR and CDR2 FQNEAQ (reference sequence). The CDR3 contains 15 residues. The DNA for the CDR3 is TGTGCCAGCAGCTTAGTGGGAGGGCCAAACAATGAGCAGTTCTTC. It yields the protein CASSLVGGPNNEQFF. The whole variable domain, remainder taken from reference TRBV7-9 and TRBJ2-1, is DTGVSQNPRHKITKRGQNVTFRCDPISEHNRLYWYRQTLGQGPEFLTYFQNEAQLEKSRLLSDRFSAERPKGSFSTLEIQRTEQGDSAMYLCASSLVGGPNNEQFFGPGTRLTVL.

A remark on this clone: Compared with germline, one end of the junction differs, possibly owing to a read error. The chain combines TRBV9 with TRBJ1-2, with 12 nucleotides matching TRBD1. Per the germline V gene, CDR1 is SGDLS and CDR2 is YYNGEE. This CDR3 has 16 amino acids. In DNA, the CDR3 is TGTGCCAGCACCGTAGTCTCTGGGACAGGGGGCGATGGCTACACCTTC. Protein sequence: CASTVVSGTGGDGYTF.

V usage is TRBV6-5 and J usage is TRBJ2-5, with a possible D match to TRBD1 (6 bases). Germline CDR1 MNHEY, CDR2 SVGAGI. The CDR3 length is 13 residues. Trimming stripped 6 bases from V and 5 bases from J, with 13 bases between. CDR3 protein: CASSNRVEETQYF. Here the CDR3 DNA reads TGTGCCAGCAGCAACAGGGTGGAGGAGACCCAGTACTTC.

The J gene is TRBJ2-1, the V gene TRBV5-4; tentatively, D is TRBD2 (5 bases). This CDR3 is built from 16 residues. Trimming cost V 2 bases and J 0 bases, with 12 bases left between them. CDR1 SGHNT and CDR2 YYREEE come from the germline V gene (reference sequence). CDR3 loop: CASSLSPAVSYNEQFF. The DNA of the CDR3 is TGTGCCAGCAGCTTATCCCCAGCGGTCTCCTACAATGAGCAGTTCTTC. The variable domain in full, with the rest retrieved from reference TRBV5-4 and TRBJ2-1, is ETGVTQSPTHLIKTRGQQVTLRCSSQSGHNTVSWYQQALGQGPQFIFQYYREEENGRGNFPPRFSGLQFPNYSSELNVNALELDDSALYLCASSLSPAVSYNEQFFGPGTRLTVL.

The V call is TRBV4-1, the J call TRBJ1-5; D gene uncertain. Germline V gene lookup returns CDR1 MGHRA and CDR2 YSYEKL. V lost 0 bases, J lost 6 bases, and 12 bases lay in between. The CDR3 totals 15 residues. CDR3 region: CASSQDRERAQPQHF. CDR3 coding DNA: TGCGCCAGCAGCCAAGACCGGGAGAGGGCTCAGCCCCAGCATTTT.

This clone was seen a few times. The V gene is TRBV7-2, the J gene TRBJ1-5, with 9 positions matching TRBD1. CDR3 length: 15 amino acids. Trimming cost V 7 bases and J 2 bases; bases outside gene matches: 6. Germline CDR1 reads SGHTA; CDR2 reads FQGNSA. The CDR3 here is CASTNTGGGNQPQHF. For the CDR3, the DNA is TGTGCCAGCACCAACACAGGGGGCGGCAATCAGCCCCAGCATTTT.

The chain employs TRBV10-2 and TRBJ1-5; D not certain. This CDR3 contains 14 residues. V was trimmed by 3 bases and J by 7 bases, leaving 13 bases between them. Germline CDR1 WSHSY, CDR2 SAAADI. CDR3 bases: TGCGCCAGCAGTGATGGATTCGGAGGGCAGCCCCAGCATTTT. Amino acid sequence: CASSDGFGGQPQHF.

The rearrangement joins TRBV28 to TRBJ1-5; a possible D gene is TRBD1 (6 bases). Trimming took 4 bases from V and 0 from J, leaving 16 bases between them. The length of the CDR3 is 17 residues. Germline V gene lookup returns CDR1 MDHEN and CDR2 SYDVKM. CDR3 sequence (DNA): TGTGCCAGCAGTTCCCACAGGACAGCCTATAGCAATCAGCCCCAGCATTTT. Amino acid sequence: CASSSHRTAYSNQPQHF.

In this sample, this clone turned up once. The chain recombines TRBV5-4 with TRBJ1-1, with D possibly TRBD1 on 6 matching bases. Trimming cost V 0 bases and J 4 bases, with 7 bases left between them. Germline-derived CDR1 and CDR2 are SGHNT and YYREEE (reference sequence). This CDR3 is 13 amino acids long. CDR3 nucleotide sequence: TGTGCCAGCAGCTTGGGAGGGGGCACTGAAGCTTTCTTT. Protein sequence: CASSLGGGTEAFF.

The DNA for the CDR3 is TGTGCCAGCAGATCTTTAGGGGACTCTAGGTGGGAAGCTTTCTTT. It encodes CASRSLGDSRWEAFF. The V call is TRBV2, the J call TRBJ1-1; D may be TRBD1 (5 bases). The CDR3 runs to 15 residues. Trimming took off 6 bases at V and 8 bases at J, with 22 bases between the two ends. Germline CDR1 is SNHLY and CDR2 is FYNNEI. Supplemented by reference TRBV2 and TRBJ1-1, the full variable domain reads EPEVTQTPSHQVTQMGQEVILRCVPISNHLYFYWYRQILGQKVEFLVSFYNNEISEKSEIFDDQFSVERPDGSNFTLKIRSTKLEDSAMYFCASRSLGDSRWEAFFGQGTRLTVV.

The chain employs TRBV7-2 and TRBJ2-7; maybe TRBD1 (5 bases). The CDR3 sequence is 20 residues long. V shed 0 bases and J shed 0 bases, with 24 bases lying between them. The germline V gene encodes CDR1 SGHTA and CDR2 FQGNSA. CDR3: CASSLASVTATYQFSYEQYF. The CDR3 nucleotides read TGTGCCAGCAGCTTAGCGTCCGTGACAGCAACCTACCAGTTCTCCTACGAGCAGTACTTC.

V and J are TRBV30 and TRBJ1-1; tentative D call: TRBD1 (5 bases). This CDR3 has 13 residues. Trimming shortened V by 4 bases and J by 3 bases, and 12 bases separated the two germline ends. Germline V gene sequence: CDR1 GTSNPN, CDR2 SVGIG (reference sequence). The CDR3 coding sequence is TGTGCCTGGAACGCAGGGCTGGACACTGAAGCTTTCTTT. This encodes CAWNAGLDTEAFF. Complete variable domain (other parts from reference TRBV30 and TRBJ1-1): SQTIHQWPATLVQPVGSPLSLECTVEGTSNPNLYWYRQAAGRGLQLLFYSVGIGQISSEVPQNLSASRPQDRQFILSSKKLLLSDSGFYLCAWNAGLDTEAFFGQGTRLTVV.

The chain links TRBV4-1 to TRBJ2-2; 15 bases are a match to TRBD2. V was pared by 5 bases and J by 8 bases, with 15 bases of the junction left unmatched. This CDR3 has 19 amino acids. The germline V gene encodes CDR1 MGHRA and CDR2 YSYEKL. CDR3 loop: CASSEHRAGLAGGTGELFF. The CDR3 bases are TGCGCCAGCAGCGAGCACAGGGCAGGACTAGCGGGAGGGACTGGGGAGCTGTTTTTT.

The chain joins TRBV11-3 to TRBJ2-2; possible D gene TRBD1, 5 bases. Deletions cut 8 bases from V and 5 bases from J, with 15 bases between. The CDR3 sequence is 14 residues long. The germline CDR1 and CDR2 sequences are SGHNT and YENEEA. CDR3 protein: CASGDGHVTGELFF. Here the CDR3 DNA reads TGTGCCAGCGGGGATGGACACGTAACCGGGGAGCTGTTTTTT.

V is TRBV18 and J is TRBJ2-7, with 8 positions matching TRBD2. The germline CDR1 and CDR2 sequences are KGHSH and LQKENI. The CDR3 length is 16 residues. J was trimmed by 3 bases and V by 1 base; bases with no gene match: 8. CDR3: CASSPLAGPTGYEQYF. CDR3 nucleotides: TGTGCCAGCTCACCACTAGCGGGACCGACGGGCTACGAGCAGTACTTC.

Here the CDR3 DNA reads TGTGCCAGCAGTCGGGACAGGGGCCCGTTCGGGGAGCTGTTTTTT. Translation: CASSRDRGPFGELFF. J is TRBJ2-2 and V is TRBV6-5, with 10 bases lining up with TRBD1. Germline lookup yields CDR1 MNHEY and CDR2 SVGAGI. J lost 7 bases, V lost 5 bases, and 7 bases had no gene match. The CDR3 covers 15 residues.

A single count supports this clone. The chain combines TRBV15 with TRBJ2-1, with D unclear. Trimming removed 0 bases from V and 10 bases from J, with 7 bases in between. The CDR3 has 12 amino acids. The germline V gene has CDR1 LNHNV and CDR2 YYDKDF (reference sequence). This chain's CDR3 is CATSRDSLEQFF. Here the CDR3 DNA reads TGTGCCACCAGCAGAGATTCCCTAGAGCAGTTCTTC. Full variable domain (outside the CDR3, taken from reference TRBV15 and TRBJ2-1): DAMVIQNPRYQVTQFGKPVTLSCSQTLNHNVMYWYQQKSSQAPKLLFHYYDKDFNNEADTPDNFQSRRPNTSFCFLDIRSPGLGDTAMYLCATSRDSLEQFFGPGTRLTVL.

V usage is TRBV7-3 and J usage is TRBJ2-6; 8 bases line up with TRBD1. V shed 2 bases, J shed 2 bases, and the junction held 8 bases outside the gene matches. The V gene's germline CDR1 is SGHTA and CDR2 FQGTGA. The CDR3 spans 18 residues. DNA of the CDR3: TGTGCCAGCAGCTTATTCATCCAGGGGGCAACTGGGGCCAACGTCCTGACTTTC. Encoded protein: CASSLFIQGATGANVLTF.

The CDR3 DNA reads TGCAGCGCTATTGACAGGGCCAACACCGGGGAGCTGTTTTTT. This gives the protein CSAIDRANTGELFF. The J gene is TRBJ2-2, the V gene TRBV29-1, with TRBD1 matching 7 bases. Germline V gene lookup returns CDR1 SQVTM and CDR2 ANQGSEA. This CDR3 region has 14 residues. J lost 2 bases, V lost 7 bases, and 7 bases had no gene match.

V gene TRBV7-9 combines with J gene TRBJ2-3; no firm D call. V was pared by 3 bases and J by 1 base, with 8 bases between. Germline V gene lookup returns CDR1 SEHNR and CDR2 FQNEAQ (reference sequence). CDR3 length: 14 residues. The CDR3, as DNA: TGTGCCAGCAGCTTCTTGGCCGGCACAGATACGCAGTATTTT. Protein: CASSFLAGTDTQYF.

V and J are TRBV28 and TRBJ2-7, with 9 positions matching TRBD2. V was pared by 7 bases and J by 2 bases, with 12 bases of the junction left unmatched. Germline CDR1 MDHEN, CDR2 SYDVKM. There are 16 residues in the CDR3. CDR3 in amino acids: CASTPSTSGRTYEQYF. CDR3 nucleotides: TGTGCCAGCACCCCTTCGACTAGCGGCCGGACCTACGAGCAGTACTTC.